A selection of T cell receptor beta chains follows, all from one sample in a study of cytotoxic CD8 clonotypes in ibrutinib-treated CLL. Profiled with immunoSEQ multiplex PCR; TCRdb holds only in-frame clones, not every one. The table has around 53,000 clones, 50% to 70% seen once. Specimen: PBMCs, collected at disease progression, from a patient treated with ibrutinib. The receptors were gathered from a human donor with chronic lymphocytic leukemia. The CDR3 runs from the conserved cysteine through the conserved F or W. Fields, in order: D gene, V gene, clone size, J gene, CDR3 protein, CDR3 DNA. The D gene is left open where the match is weak. Clone size is shown for a subset of rows, as once, few, many or a class of expanded clone.

d_call: TRBD2; v_call: TRBV27; clone_size: .; j_call: TRBJ2-5; cdr3_aa: CASSLAGGREQYF; cdr3_nt: TGTGCCAGCAGTTTAGCGGGGGGGCGTGAGCAGTACTTC
d_call: .; v_call: TRBV9; clone_size: .; j_call: TRBJ1-5; cdr3_aa: CASSVGVIGNQPQHF; cdr3_nt: TGTGCCAGCAGCGTGGGGGTGATAGGCAATCAGCCCCAGCATTTT
d_call: TRBD2; v_call: TRBV9; clone_size: once; j_call: TRBJ2-7; cdr3_aa: CASSVSSGNPAYEQYF; cdr3_nt: TGTGCCAGCAGCGTTTCCAGCGGGAACCCAGCCTACGAGCAGTACTTC
d_call: .; v_call: TRBV30; clone_size: few; j_call: TRBJ1-1; cdr3_aa: CAWNSFGGTEAFF; cdr3_nt: TGTGCCTGGAATTCCTTCGGAGGGACTGAAGCTTTCTTT
d_call: .; v_call: TRBV2; clone_size: .; j_call: TRBJ2-7; cdr3_aa: CASSDYSYEQYF; cdr3_nt: TGTGCCAGCAGTGACTACTCCTACGAGCAGTACTTC
d_call: TRBD1; v_call: TRBV14; clone_size: few; j_call: TRBJ1-4; cdr3_aa: CASSYRTGSNEKLFF; cdr3_nt: TGTGCCAGCAGCTACAGGACAGGTTCAAATGAAAAACTGTTTTTT
d_call: .; v_call: TRBV12-5; clone_size: .; j_call: TRBJ1-3; cdr3_aa: CASGFQLSPSSGNTIYF; cdr3_nt: TGTGCTAGTGGTTTCCAACTTAGCCCTAGCTCTGGAAACACCATATATTTT
d_call: TRBD2; v_call: TRBV6-1; clone_size: .; j_call: TRBJ2-7; cdr3_aa: CASSAPSSGGYEQYF; cdr3_nt: TGTGCCAGCAGCGCCCCGTCTAGCGGGGGCTACGAGCAGTACTTC
d_call: TRBD1; v_call: TRBV18; clone_size: .; j_call: TRBJ1-2; cdr3_aa: CASSPSGTGGSDGYTF; cdr3_nt: TGTGCCAGCTCACCCTCCGGGACAGGGGGCTCTGATGGCTACACCTTC
d_call: .; v_call: TRBV6-1; clone_size: .; j_call: TRBJ2-6; cdr3_aa: CASSELAGTANVLTF; cdr3_nt: TGTGCCAGCAGTGAACTCGCCGGGACAGCCAACGTCCTGACTTTC
d_call: .; v_call: TRBV6-5; clone_size: .; j_call: TRBJ1-1; cdr3_aa: CASSYSNVGGHFEAFF; cdr3_nt: TGTGCCAGCAGTTACTCGAACGTAGGCGGGCATTTCGAAGCTTTCTTT
d_call: .; v_call: TRBV2; clone_size: .; j_call: TRBJ1-2; cdr3_aa: CASSLRATGYTF; cdr3_nt: TGTGCCAGCAGCCTCCGGGCGACCGGCTACACCTTC
d_call: .; v_call: TRBV7-2; clone_size: .; j_call: TRBJ2-3; cdr3_aa: CASSPPFTDTQYF; cdr3_nt: TGTGCCAGCAGCCCGCCGTTCACAGATACGCAGTATTTT
d_call: .; v_call: TRBV28; clone_size: .; j_call: TRBJ1-1; cdr3_aa: CASSLRTEAFF; cdr3_nt: TGTGCCAGCAGTTTAAGGACAGAAGCTTTCTTT
d_call: TRBD1; v_call: TRBV5-1; clone_size: .; j_call: TRBJ2-1; cdr3_aa: CASAGGQGYNEQFF; cdr3_nt: TGCGCCAGCGCCGGGGGACAGGGGTACAATGAGCAGTTCTTC
d_call: .; v_call: TRBV5-6; clone_size: .; j_call: TRBJ2-1; cdr3_aa: CASSLGRGRTDEQFF; cdr3_nt: TGTGCCAGCAGCTTGGGGAGGGGGCGTACGGATGAGCAGTTCTTC
d_call: TRBD1; v_call: TRBV18; clone_size: .; j_call: TRBJ1-3; cdr3_aa: CASSPRPTGAGNTIYF; cdr3_nt: TGTGCCAGCTCACCCCGCCCCACAGGGGCTGGAAACACCATATATTTT
d_call: .; v_call: TRBV28; clone_size: .; j_call: TRBJ2-5; cdr3_aa: CASNYRGGGETQYF; cdr3_nt: TGTGCCAGCAACTACAGGGGCGGGGGAGAGACCCAGTACTTC
d_call: .; v_call: TRBV5-8; clone_size: .; j_call: TRBJ1-3; cdr3_aa: CASSFRSFSGNTIYF; cdr3_nt: TGTGCCAGCAGCTTCCGCAGCTTCTCTGGAAACACCATATATTTT
d_call: .; v_call: TRBV5-1; clone_size: once; j_call: TRBJ1-4; cdr3_aa: CASSGTPGVTNEKLFF; cdr3_nt: TGCGCCAGCAGCGGAACTCCGGGGGTAACTAATGAAAAACTGTTTTTT
d_call: TRBD1; v_call: TRBV2; clone_size: .; j_call: TRBJ1-1; cdr3_aa: CASRATGVRTEAFF; cdr3_nt: TGTGCCAGCCGTGCAACAGGGGTAAGGACTGAAGCTTTCTTT
d_call: .; v_call: TRBV30; clone_size: .; j_call: TRBJ1-2; cdr3_aa: CAWSAGGHGYTF; cdr3_nt: TGTGCCTGGAGTGCCGGGGGACATGGCTACACCTTC
d_call: TRBD1; v_call: TRBV28; clone_size: many; j_call: TRBJ1-2; cdr3_aa: CASLSDRGGYTF; cdr3_nt: TGTGCCAGTCTGTCCGACAGGGGGGGCTACACCTTC
d_call: .; v_call: TRBV6-1; clone_size: .; j_call: TRBJ1-3; cdr3_aa: CAADTRNGNTIYF; cdr3_nt: TGTGCCGCGGACACGAGAAACGGAAACACCATATATTTT